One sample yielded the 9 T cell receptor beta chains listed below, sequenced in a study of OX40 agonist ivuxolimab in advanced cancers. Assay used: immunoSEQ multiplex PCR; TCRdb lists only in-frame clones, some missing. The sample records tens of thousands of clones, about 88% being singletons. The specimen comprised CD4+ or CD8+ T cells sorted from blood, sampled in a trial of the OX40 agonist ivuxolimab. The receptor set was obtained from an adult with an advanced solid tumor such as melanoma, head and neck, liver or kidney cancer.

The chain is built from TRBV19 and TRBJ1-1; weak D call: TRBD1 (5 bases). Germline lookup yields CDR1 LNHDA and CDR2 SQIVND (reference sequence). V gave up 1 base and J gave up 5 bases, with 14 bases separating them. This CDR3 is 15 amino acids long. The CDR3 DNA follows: TGTGCCAGTAGTATAGGACAGACTACTGGGACTGAAGCTTTCTTT. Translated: CASSIGQTTGTEAFF.

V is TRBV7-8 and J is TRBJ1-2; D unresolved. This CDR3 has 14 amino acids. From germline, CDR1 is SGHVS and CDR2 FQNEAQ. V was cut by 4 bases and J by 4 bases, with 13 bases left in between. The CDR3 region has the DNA TGTGCCAGCAGCTCTCACTTGGGTGGCTATGGCTACACCTTC. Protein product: CASSSHLGGYGYTF.

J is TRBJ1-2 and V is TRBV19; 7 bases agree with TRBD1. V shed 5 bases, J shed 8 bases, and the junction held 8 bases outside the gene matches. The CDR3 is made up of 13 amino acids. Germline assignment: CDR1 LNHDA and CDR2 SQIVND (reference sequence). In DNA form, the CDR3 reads TGTGCCAGTAGTCCCCGGGACAGAGAAGGCTACACCTTC. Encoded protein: CASSPRDREGYTF.

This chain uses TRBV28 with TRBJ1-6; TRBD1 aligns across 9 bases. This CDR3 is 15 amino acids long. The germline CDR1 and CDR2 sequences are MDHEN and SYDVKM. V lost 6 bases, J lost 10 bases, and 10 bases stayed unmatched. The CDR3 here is CASSPRDRVGSPLHF. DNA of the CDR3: TGTGCCAGCAGCCCACGGGACAGGGTAGGGTCACCCCTCCACTTT.

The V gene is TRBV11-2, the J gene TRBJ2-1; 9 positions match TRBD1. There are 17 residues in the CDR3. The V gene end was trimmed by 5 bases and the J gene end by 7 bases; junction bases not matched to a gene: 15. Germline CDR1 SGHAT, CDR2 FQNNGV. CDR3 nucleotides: TGTGCCAGCAGCCCCTCGAGAGCCGGGACAGGGACAAATGAGCAGTTCTTC. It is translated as CASSPSRAGTGTNEQFF.

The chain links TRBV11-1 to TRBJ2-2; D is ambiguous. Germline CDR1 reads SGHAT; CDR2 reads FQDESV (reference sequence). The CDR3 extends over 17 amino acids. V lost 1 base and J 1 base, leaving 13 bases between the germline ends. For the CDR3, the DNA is TGTGCCAGCAGCTTAGTCTTGCAGGCTAAGAACACCGGGGAGCTGTTTTTT. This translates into CASSLVLQAKNTGELFF. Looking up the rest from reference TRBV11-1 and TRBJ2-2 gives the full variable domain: EAEVAQSPRYKITEKSQAVAFWCDPISGHATLYWYRQILGQGPELLVQFQDESVVDDSQLPKDRFSAERLKGVDSTLKIQPAELGDSAMYLCASSLVLQAKNTGELFFGEGSRLTVL.

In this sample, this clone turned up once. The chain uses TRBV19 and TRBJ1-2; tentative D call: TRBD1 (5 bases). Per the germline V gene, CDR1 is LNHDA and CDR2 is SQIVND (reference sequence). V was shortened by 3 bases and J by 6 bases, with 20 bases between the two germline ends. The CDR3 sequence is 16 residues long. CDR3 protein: CASSIANPGLSDGYTF. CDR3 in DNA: TGTGCCAGTAGTATCGCGAATCCAGGGTTATCAGATGGCTACACCTTC.

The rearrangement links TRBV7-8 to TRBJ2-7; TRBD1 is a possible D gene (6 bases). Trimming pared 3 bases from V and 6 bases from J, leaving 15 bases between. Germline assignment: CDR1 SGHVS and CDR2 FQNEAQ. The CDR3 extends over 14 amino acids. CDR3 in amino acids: CASSFPGRQAEQYF. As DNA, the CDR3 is TGTGCCAGCAGCTTTCCGGGGCGACAGGCCGAGCAGTACTTC.

The CDR3 loop reads CAWFWGSGNTIYF. In nucleotides, the CDR3 is TGTGCCTGGTTTTGGGGATCTGGAAACACCATATATTTT. V usage is TRBV30 and J usage is TRBJ1-3; no clear D gene. Trimming cost V 5 bases and J 1 base, with 9 bases left between them. CDR1 GTSNPN and CDR2 SVGIG come from the germline V gene (reference sequence). The length of the CDR3 is 13 residues.